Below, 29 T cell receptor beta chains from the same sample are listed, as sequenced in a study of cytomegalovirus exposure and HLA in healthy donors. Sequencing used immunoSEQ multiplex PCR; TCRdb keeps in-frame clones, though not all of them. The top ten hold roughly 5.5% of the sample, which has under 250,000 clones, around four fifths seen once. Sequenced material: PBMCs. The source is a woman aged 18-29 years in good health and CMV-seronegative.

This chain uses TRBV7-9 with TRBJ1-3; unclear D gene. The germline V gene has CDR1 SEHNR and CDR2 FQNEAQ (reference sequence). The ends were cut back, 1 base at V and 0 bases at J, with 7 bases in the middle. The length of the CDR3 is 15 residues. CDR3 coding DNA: TGTGCCAGCAGCTTAGTGGTTGCCTCTGGAAACACCATATATTTT. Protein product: CASSLVVASGNTIYF.

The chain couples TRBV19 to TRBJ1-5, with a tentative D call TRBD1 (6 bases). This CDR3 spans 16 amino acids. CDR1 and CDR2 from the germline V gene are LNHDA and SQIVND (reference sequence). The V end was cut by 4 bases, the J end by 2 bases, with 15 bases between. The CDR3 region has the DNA TGTGCCAGTAGTACGGGGGGCTTCCGAGGCAATCAGCCCCAGCATTTT. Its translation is CASSTGGFRGNQPQHF.

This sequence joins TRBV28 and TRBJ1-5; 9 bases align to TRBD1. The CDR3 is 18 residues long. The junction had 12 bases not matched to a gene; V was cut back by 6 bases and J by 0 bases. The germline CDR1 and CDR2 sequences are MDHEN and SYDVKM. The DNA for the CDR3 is TGTGCCAGCAGCCCTCACAGGGGGCGCAGTGTTAGCAATCAGCCCCAGCATTTT. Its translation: CASSPHRGRSVSNQPQHF.

CDR3 in amino acids: CASSPSGSADTQYF. DNA of the CDR3: TGTGCCAGCAGCCCCAGCGGGAGTGCAGATACGCAGTATTTT. The V gene is TRBV5-4, the J gene TRBJ2-3, with 8 bases identical to TRBD2. The CDR3 has 14 residues. V was clipped by 4 bases and J by 4 bases; unmatched bases: 5. Germline CDR1 and CDR2: SGHNT and YYREEE (reference sequence).

CDR3 coding DNA: TGTGCCAGCAGTCTAACCTACGAGCAGTACTTC. Protein sequence: CASSLTYEQYF. The J gene is TRBJ2-7, the V gene TRBV2; D unresolved. The CDR3 is 11 residues long. V was cut by 5 bases and J by 2 bases, with 4 bases left in between. CDR1 is SNHLY, CDR2 FYNNEI, per germline.

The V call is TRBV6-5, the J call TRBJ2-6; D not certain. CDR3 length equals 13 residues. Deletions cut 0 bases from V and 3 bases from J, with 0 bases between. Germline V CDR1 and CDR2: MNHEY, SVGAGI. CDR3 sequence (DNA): TGTGCCAGCAGTTACTCTGGGGCCAACGTCCTGACTTTC. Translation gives CASSYSGANVLTF.

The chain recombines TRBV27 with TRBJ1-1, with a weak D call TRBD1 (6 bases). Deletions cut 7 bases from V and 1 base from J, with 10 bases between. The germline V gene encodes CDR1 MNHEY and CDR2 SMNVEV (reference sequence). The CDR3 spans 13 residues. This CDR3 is CASKRQANTEAFF. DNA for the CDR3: TGTGCCAGCAAAAGACAGGCGAACACTGAAGCTTTCTTT.

DNA for the CDR3: TGTGCCAGCAGTCCGGGGGGGAACACTGAAGCTTTCTTT. Translating gives CASSPGGNTEAFF. This rearrangement joins TRBV2 to TRBJ1-1, with a weak D call TRBD1 (5 bases). Germline CDR1 and CDR2: SNHLY and FYNNEI. The CDR3 extends over 13 amino acids. The ends were cut back, 5 bases at V and 1 base at J, with 8 bases in the middle.

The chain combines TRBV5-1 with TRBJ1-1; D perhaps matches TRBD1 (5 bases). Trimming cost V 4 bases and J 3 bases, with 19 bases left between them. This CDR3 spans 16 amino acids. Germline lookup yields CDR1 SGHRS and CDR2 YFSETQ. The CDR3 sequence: CASSRGLVGWDTEAFF. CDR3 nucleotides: TGCGCCAGCAGCAGGGGCCTTGTAGGGTGGGACACTGAAGCTTTCTTT.

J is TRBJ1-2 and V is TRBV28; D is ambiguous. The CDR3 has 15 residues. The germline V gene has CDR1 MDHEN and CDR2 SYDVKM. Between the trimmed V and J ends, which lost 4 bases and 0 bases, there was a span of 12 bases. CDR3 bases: TGTGCCAGCAGTTCCCCGAGAAAAGCTAACTATGGCTACACCTTC. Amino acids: CASSSPRKANYGYTF.

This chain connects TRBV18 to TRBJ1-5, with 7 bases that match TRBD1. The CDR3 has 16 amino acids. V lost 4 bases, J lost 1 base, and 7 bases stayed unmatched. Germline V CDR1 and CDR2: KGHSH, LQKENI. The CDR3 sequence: CASSLGQTGSNQPQHF. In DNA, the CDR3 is TGTGCCAGCTCACTTGGCCAGACAGGGAGCAATCAGCCCCAGCATTTT.

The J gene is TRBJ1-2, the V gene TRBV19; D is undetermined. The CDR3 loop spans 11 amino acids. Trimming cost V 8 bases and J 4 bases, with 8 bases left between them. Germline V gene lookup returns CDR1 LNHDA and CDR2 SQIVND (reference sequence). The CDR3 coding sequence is TGTGCCAGTTCCCCTAGCTATGGCTACACCTTC. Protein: CASSPSYGYTF.

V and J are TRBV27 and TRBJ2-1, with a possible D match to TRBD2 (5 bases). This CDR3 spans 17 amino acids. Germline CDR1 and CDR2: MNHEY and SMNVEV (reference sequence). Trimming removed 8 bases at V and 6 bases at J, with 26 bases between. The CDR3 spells CASGLRRKAEWVNEQFF. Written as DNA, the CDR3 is TGTGCCAGCGGCCTCCGTAGAAAAGCGGAATGGGTCAATGAGCAGTTCTTC.

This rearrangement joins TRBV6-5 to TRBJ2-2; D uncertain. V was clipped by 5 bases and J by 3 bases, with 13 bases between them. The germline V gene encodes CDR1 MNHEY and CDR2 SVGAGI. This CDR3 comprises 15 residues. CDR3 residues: CASSLVALDTGELFF. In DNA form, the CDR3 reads TGTGCCAGCAGTCTAGTGGCGTTGGACACCGGGGAGCTGTTTTTT.

The CDR3 DNA is TGTGCCAGTAGTACCTTTTTACGGGGGAGCTCCTACAATGAGCAGTTCTTC. Translated, it gives CASSTFLRGSSYNEQFF. V is TRBV19 and J is TRBJ2-1; D might be TRBD2 (6 bases). Germline CDR1 LNHDA, CDR2 SQIVND (reference sequence). The CDR3 is 17 amino acids. Deletions cut 4 bases from V and 0 bases from J, with 16 bases between.

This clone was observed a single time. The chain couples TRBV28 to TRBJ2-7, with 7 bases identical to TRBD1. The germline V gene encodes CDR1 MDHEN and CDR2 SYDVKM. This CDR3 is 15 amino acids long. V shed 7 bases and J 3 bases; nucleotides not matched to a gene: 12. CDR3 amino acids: CASNNRQGMGYEQYF. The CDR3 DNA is TGTGCCAGCAATAACCGACAGGGCATGGGCTACGAGCAGTACTTC.

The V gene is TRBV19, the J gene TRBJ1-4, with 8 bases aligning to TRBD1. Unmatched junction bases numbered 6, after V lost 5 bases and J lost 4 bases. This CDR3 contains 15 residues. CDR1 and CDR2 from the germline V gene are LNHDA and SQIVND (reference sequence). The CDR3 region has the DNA TGTGCCAGTAGTGCCGACAGGGGACTTAATGAAAAACTGTTTTTT. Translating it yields CASSADRGLNEKLFF.

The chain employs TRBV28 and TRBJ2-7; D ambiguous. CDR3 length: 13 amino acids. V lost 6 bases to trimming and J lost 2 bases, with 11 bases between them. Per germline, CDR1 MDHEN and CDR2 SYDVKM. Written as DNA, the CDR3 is TGTGCCAGCAGGACGGACGGAACCTACGAGCAGTACTTC. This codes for CASRTDGTYEQYF.

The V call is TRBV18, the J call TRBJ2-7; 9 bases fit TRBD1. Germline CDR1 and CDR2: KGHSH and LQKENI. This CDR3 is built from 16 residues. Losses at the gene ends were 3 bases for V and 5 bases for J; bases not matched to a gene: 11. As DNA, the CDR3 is TGTGCCAGCTCACCGTACGGGACAGGGATTGGCGACGAGCAGTACTTC. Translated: CASSPYGTGIGDEQYF. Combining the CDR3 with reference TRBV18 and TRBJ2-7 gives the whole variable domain NAGVMQNPRHLVRRRGQEARLRCSPMKGHSHVYWYRQLPEEGLKFMVYLQKENIIDESGMPKERFSAEFPKEGPSILRIQQVVRGDSAAYFCASSPYGTGIGDEQYFGPGTRLTVT.

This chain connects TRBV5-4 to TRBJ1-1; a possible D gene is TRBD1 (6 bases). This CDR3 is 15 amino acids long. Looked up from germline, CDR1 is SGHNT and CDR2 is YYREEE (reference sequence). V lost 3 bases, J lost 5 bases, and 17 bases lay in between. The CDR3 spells CASSSGIARGTEAFF. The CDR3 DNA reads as TGTGCCAGCAGCTCGGGCATCGCGAGGGGGACTGAAGCTTTCTTT. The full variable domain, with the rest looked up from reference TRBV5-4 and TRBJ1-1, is ETGVTQSPTHLIKTRGQQVTLRCSSQSGHNTVSWYQQALGQGPQFIFQYYREEENGRGNFPPRFSGLQFPNYSSELNVNALELDDSALYLCASSSGIARGTEAFFGQGTRLTVV.

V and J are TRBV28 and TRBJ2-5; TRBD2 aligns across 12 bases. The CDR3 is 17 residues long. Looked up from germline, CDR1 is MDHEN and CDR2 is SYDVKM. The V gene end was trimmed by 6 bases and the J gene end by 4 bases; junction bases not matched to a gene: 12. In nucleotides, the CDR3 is TGTGCCAGCAGCTCCGGGGGGGGACTAGCGGGTCGAGAGACCCAGTACTTC. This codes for CASSSGGGLAGRETQYF.

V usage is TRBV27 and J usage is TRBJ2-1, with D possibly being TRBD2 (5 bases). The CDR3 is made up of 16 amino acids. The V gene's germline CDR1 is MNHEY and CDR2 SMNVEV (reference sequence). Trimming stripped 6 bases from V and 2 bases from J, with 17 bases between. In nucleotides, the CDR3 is TGTGCCAGCAGCCTTACTAGGACGGGGACCTACAATGAGCAGTTCTTC. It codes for CASSLTRTGTYNEQFF.

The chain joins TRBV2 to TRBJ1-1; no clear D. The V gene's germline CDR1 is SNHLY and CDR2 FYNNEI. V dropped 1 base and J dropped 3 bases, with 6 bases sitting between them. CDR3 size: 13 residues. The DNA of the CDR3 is TGTGCCAGCAGTGAAGTGGGCTACACTGAAGCTTTCTTT. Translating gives CASSEVGYTEAFF.

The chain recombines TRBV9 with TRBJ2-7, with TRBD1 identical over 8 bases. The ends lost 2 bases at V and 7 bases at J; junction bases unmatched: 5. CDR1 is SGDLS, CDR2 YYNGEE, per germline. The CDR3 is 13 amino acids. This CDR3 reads CASSVGTGQEQYF. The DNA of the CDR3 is TGTGCCAGCAGCGTCGGGACAGGCCAAGAGCAGTACTTC.

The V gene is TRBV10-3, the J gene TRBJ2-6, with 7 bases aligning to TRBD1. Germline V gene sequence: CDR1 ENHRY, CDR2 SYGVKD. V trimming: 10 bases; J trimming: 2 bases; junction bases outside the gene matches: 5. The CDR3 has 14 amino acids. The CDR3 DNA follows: TGTGCCACCTTAGACAGGGCTGGGGCCAACGTCCTGACTTTC. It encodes CATLDRAGANVLTF.

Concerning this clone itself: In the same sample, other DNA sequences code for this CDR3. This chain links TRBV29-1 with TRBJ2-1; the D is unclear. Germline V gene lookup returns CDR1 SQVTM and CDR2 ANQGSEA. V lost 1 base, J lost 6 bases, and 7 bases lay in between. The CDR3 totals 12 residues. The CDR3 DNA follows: TGCAGCGTTGAAGGCCTCGGCAATGAGCAGTTCTTC. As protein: CSVEGLGNEQFF.

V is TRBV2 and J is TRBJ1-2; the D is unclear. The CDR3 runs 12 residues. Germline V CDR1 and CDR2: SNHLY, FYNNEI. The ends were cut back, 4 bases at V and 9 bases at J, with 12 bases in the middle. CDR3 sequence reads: CASSGTRLSYTF. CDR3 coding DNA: TGTGCCAGCAGTGGGACTAGGCTCAGCTACACCTTC.

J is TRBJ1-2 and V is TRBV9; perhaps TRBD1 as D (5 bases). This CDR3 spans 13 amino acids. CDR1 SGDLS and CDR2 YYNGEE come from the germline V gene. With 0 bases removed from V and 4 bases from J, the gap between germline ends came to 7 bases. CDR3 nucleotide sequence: TGTGCCAGCAGCGTAGGGGGGAGCTATGGCTACACCTTC. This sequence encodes CASSVGGSYGYTF.

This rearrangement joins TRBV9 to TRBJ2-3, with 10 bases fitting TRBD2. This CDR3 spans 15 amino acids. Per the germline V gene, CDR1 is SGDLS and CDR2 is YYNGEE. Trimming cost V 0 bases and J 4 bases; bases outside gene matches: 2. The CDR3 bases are TGTGCCAGCAGCGTAGTGACTAGCGGGTCAGATACGCAGTATTTT. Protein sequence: CASSVVTSGSDTQYF.